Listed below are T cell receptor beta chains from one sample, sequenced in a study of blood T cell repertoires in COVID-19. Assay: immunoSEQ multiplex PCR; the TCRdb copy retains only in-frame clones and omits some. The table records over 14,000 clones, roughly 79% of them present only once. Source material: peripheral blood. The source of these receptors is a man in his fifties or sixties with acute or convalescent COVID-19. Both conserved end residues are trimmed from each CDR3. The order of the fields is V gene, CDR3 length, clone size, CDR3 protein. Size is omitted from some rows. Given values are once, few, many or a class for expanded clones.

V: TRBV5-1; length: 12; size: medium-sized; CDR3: ASSDGTGDSPLH
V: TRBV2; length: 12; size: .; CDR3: ASSEFRGTEGYT
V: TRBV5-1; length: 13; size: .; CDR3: ASSLGGRQGAIAF
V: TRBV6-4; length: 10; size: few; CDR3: ASSIRDRGAT
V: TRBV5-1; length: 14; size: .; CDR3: ASSPQPTGAGNEQF
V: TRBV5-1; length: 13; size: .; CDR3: ASSLELTGSYEQY
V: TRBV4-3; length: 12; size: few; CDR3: ASSQTTGWETQY
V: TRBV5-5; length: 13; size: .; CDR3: ASSLPGGKSYEQY
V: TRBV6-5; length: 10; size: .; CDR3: ASWGVGQPQH
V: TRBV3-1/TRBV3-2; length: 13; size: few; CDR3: ASSQDPGGPYGYT
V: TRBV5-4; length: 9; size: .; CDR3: ASSSPLGVT
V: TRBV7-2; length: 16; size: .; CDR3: ASSLANPGGSYNSPLH